The T cell receptor beta chain under discussion was sequenced for a study of shared clonotypes between healthy human individuals. General observations from the study: Generation probabilities were higher for clonotypes shared across all four sorted-subset donors than for unshared ones. Around 5.4% of naive CD4 clonotypes were common to several donors.

Germline V CDR1 and CDR2: SQVTM, ANQGSEA. This CDR3 comprises 16 residues. The V and J ends lost 6 bases and 2 bases, in that order; junction bases with no gene match: 11. Every donor, a Caucasian adult, lived in Nashville, Tennessee. TCRdb's copy holds only in-frame clones and misses some; the assay was immunoSEQ multiplex PCR. The sample contains about 2.3 million clones, around 92% of which appear only once. Points on this clone: The antigen remains undetermined.

The TCR originated in a man aged 18-30 years in good health. Some clones in this sample may be carry-over from other donors' samples. Material for sequencing was naive CD4+ T cells from PBMCs. The subset: CD45RA+ positively selected. The genes are TRBV29-1 and TRBJ1-3; 9 bases are a match to TRBD1. The CDR3 spells CSVAFRDRDTGNTIYF. The CDR3 bases are TGCAGCGTCGCGTTTCGGGACAGGGACACTGGAAACACCATATATTTT.